The clone carrying this T cell receptor (beta chain) appeared a few times. Its cognate antigen is unknown. V was clipped by 5 bases and J by 6 bases; unmatched bases: 10. Germline lookup yields CDR1 LNHNV and CDR2 YYDKDF (reference sequence). The CDR3 loop spans 15 amino acids. Preparation of the TCRbeta library was carried out with unique molecular identifiers. One entry per CDR3 protein, called by TCRdb with MiXCR from the PCR reads. The data contain around 490,000 distinct CDR3 sequences, about 10% of them seen just once; the ten biggest clones take up roughly 15%. This entry is derived from a study of T-cell reconstitution after alpha-beta-depleted transplantation in children. Findings of the study overall: At the one-year point after transplant, T-cell counts and TCRbeta diversity were found to come mostly from T cells that had been newly produced. It was reported that alpha-beta T cells came from several hundred expanded graft clones (about two months after transplant). Day-60 TCRbeta diversity that was high in some patients was derived from surviving recipient T cells and thymic progenitors.

This TCR was recovered from a female patient between 2 and 15 years old who had a stem cell transplant for aplastic anemia, so the T cells may come from the graft donor. The chain couples TRBV15 to TRBJ1-1, with TRBD1 matching over 9 bases. This sample comprised PBMCs, mostly from graft donor cells, obtained 180 days after TCRalphabeta/CD19-depleted stem cell transplant. The CDR3 DNA follows: TGTGCCACCAGCTCGGGACAGGGTTTGTACGCTGAAGCTTTCTTT. Encoded protein: CATSSGQGLYAEAFF.